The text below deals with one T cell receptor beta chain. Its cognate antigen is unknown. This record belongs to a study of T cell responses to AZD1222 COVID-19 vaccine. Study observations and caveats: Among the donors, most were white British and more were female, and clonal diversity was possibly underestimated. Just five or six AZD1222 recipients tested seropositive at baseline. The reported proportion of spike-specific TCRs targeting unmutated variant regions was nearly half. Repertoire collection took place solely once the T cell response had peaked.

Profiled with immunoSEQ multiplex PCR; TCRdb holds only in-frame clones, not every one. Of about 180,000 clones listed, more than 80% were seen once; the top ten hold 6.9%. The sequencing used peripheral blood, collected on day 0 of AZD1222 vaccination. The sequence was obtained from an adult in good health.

The CDR3 protein is CASSPTRQASNQPQHF. CDR3 DNA: TGTGCCAGCAGTCCCACCCGACAGGCTAGCAATCAGCCCCAGCATTTT. The chain is built from TRBV27 and TRBJ1-5; D may be TRBD1 (6 bases). The germline gives CDR1 MNHEY, CDR2 SMNVEV (reference sequence). There are 16 residues in the CDR3. The V end lost 5 bases, the J end lost 0 bases, and 14 bases lay between the germline ends.